This T cell receptor (beta chain) was obtained from a study of blood T cell repertoires in COVID-19. As for the study in general: Sites across the United States, Italy and Spain contributed samples from acute and convalescent COVID-19. From T cells, B-cell-depleted T cells, or PBMCs came the material, which was cDNA or gDNA.

With V trimmed by 0 bases and J by 6 bases, 13 bases remained unmatched. The CDR3 is 19 residues long. Germline loops: CDR1 MGHRA, CDR2 YSYEKL. Original data processing: Amplification from reference gene primers served as the basis for estimated nucleated cell counts. The repertoire was sequenced with immunoSEQ multiplex PCR; TCRdb's copy has only in-frame clones and lacks some. V and J calls and clone size are copied from that table; D and trimming were computed from the DNA. Seen here are hundreds of thousands of clones, about 83% observed once, and the top ten hold around 2.3%. The sequenced material came from peripheral blood. This chain connects TRBV4-1 to TRBJ2-3, with 12 positions matching TRBD1. This receptor was identified in a middle-aged woman with active or convalescent COVID-19. CDR3 residues: CASSQEGGSVGTGGDTQYF. In DNA, the CDR3 is TGCGCCAGCAGCCAAGAAGGGGGTTCGGTAGGGACAGGGGGCGATACGCAGTATTTT.